The 21 T cell receptor beta chains listed next were all sequenced from one sample in a study of shared clonotypes between healthy human individuals. Clones were read by immunoSEQ multiplex PCR, and TCRdb kept only the in-frame ones, dropping some. This sample has under 600,000 clones, with nearly 80% found just once. Sample: PBMCs. The source of these receptors is a woman aged 40-49 years in good health. Some clones in this sample may be carry-over from other donors' samples.

The chain couples TRBV7-9 to TRBJ1-6, with 7 nucleotides matching TRBD1. The CDR3 loop spans 14 amino acids. V trimming: 6 bases; J trimming: 7 bases; junction bases outside the gene matches: 6. CDR1 and CDR2 from the germline V gene are SEHNR and FQNEAQ (reference sequence). This CDR3 is CASRPTGANSPLHF. The DNA of the CDR3 is TGTGCCAGCAGGCCAACAGGGGCCAATTCACCCCTCCACTTT.

The rearrangement uses TRBV11-1 and TRBJ2-1, with TRBD1 matching over 8 bases. In germline, CDR1 is SGHAT, CDR2 FQDESV (reference sequence). This CDR3 contains 14 residues. Trimming removed 1 base from V and 10 bases from J; junction bases left unmatched: 6. The CDR3 is CASSLETGVREQFF. The CDR3 nucleotides are TGTGCCAGCAGCTTAGAGACAGGGGTCAGGGAGCAGTTCTTC.

The chain joins TRBV28 to TRBJ2-7; 9 nucleotides agree with TRBD2. With 5 bases clipped from V and 3 bases from J, the junction kept 14 bases outside the gene matches. The CDR3 loop spans 17 amino acids. The germline V gene encodes CDR1 MDHEN and CDR2 SYDVKM. The CDR3 is CASSATVRAGGDYEQYF. Written as DNA, the CDR3 is TGTGCCAGCAGTGCTACTGTCAGGGCGGGAGGGGACTACGAGCAGTACTTC.

The V gene is TRBV29-1, the J gene TRBJ2-5; 8 nucleotides align to TRBD1. The CDR3 sequence is 14 residues long. Germline V lookup: CDR1 SQVTM, CDR2 ANQGSEA. J gave up 9 bases and V 1 base, and 10 bases lay outside the gene matches. CDR3 region: CSVEGQGAEWAQYF. The CDR3 coding sequence is TGCAGCGTTGAAGGGCAGGGGGCGGAGTGGGCCCAGTACTTC.

This sequence joins TRBV5-5 and TRBJ2-5; D may match TRBD1 or TRBD2 (5 bases each). This CDR3 is built from 17 residues. Germline V gives CDR1 SGHKS, CDR2 YYEKEE (reference sequence). Trimming stripped 2 bases from V and 1 base from J, with 18 bases between. CDR3 residues: CASSFDPSGGAQETQYF. CDR3 coding DNA: TGTGCCAGCAGCTTCGACCCGAGTGGGGGAGCCCAAGAGACCCAGTACTTC.

Worth noting for this clone: A much larger clonotype is one base distant, so this may be a read error. The same CDR3 arises from other DNA sequences in this sample as well. The chain carries TRBV5-1 and TRBJ1-1; D uncertain. The CDR3 totals 14 residues. V was pared by 4 bases and J by 4 bases, with 14 bases between. The germline CDR1 and CDR2 sequences are SGHRS and YFSETQ. CDR3 DNA: TGCGCCAGCAGCCTGGGTCTATATGGCACTGAAGCTTTCTTT. This translates into CASSLGLYGTEAFF.

V is TRBV6-1 and J is TRBJ1-5; D might be TRBD1 (5 bases). Germline CDR1 MNHNS, CDR2 SASEGT. V was shortened by 1 base and J by 3 bases, with 10 bases between the two germline ends. This CDR3 comprises 15 residues. Here the CDR3 DNA reads TGTGCCAGCAGTGAAGAGGGGATCGTCAATCAGCCCCAGCATTTT. This gives the protein CASSEEGIVNQPQHF.

The CDR3 loop is CSVVRGGAGELFF. In DNA, the CDR3 is TGCAGCGTTGTGAGAGGGGGTGCCGGGGAGCTGTTTTTT. The chain has TRBV29-1 and TRBJ2-2, with D maybe TRBD1 (6 bases). The germline V and J ends were trimmed by 4 bases and 6 bases, with 12 bases remaining between them. Germline V gene data show CDR1 as SQVTM and CDR2 as ANQGSEA. There are 13 residues in the CDR3.

This clone has more than one count but fewer than ten. The rearrangement uses TRBV5-8 and TRBJ1-4; D remains ambiguous. Germline CDR1 SGHTS, CDR2 YDEGEE. The CDR3 contains 15 residues. The ends were cut back, 6 bases at V and 7 bases at J, with 19 bases in the middle. The CDR3 DNA reads TGTGCCAGCAATCCTGGGCTTCGAGGAGGTGAAAAACTGTTTTTT. Its protein product is CASNPGLRGGEKLFF.

This chain connects TRBV7-2 to TRBJ2-3; 7 bases align to TRBD2. Germline V gene sequence: CDR1 SGHTA, CDR2 FQGNSA. The CDR3 covers 14 residues. The junction had 6 bases not matched to a gene; V was cut back by 4 bases and J by 5 bases. The CDR3 protein is CASSSSGTKDTQYF. In DNA form, the CDR3 reads TGTGCCAGCAGCTCGTCCGGGACTAAAGATACGCAGTATTTT.

The J gene is TRBJ2-5, the V gene TRBV5-4; 10 nucleotides match TRBD1. Germline V CDR1 and CDR2: SGHNT, YYREEE (reference sequence). The trim removed 1 base at V and 11 bases at J, leaving 11 bases unmatched. The CDR3 totals 15 residues. CDR3 amino acids: CASSLPGTGVREQYF. CDR3 in DNA: TGTGCCAGCAGCTTGCCCGGGACAGGGGTGAGGGAGCAGTACTTC. The variable domain in full, with the rest retrieved from reference TRBV5-4 and TRBJ2-5, is ETGVTQSPTHLIKTRGQQVTLRCSSQSGHNTVSWYQQALGQGPQFIFQYYREEENGRGNFPPRFSGLQFPNYSSELNVNALELDDSALYLCASSLPGTGVREQYFGPGTRLLVL.

The chain couples TRBV25-1 to TRBJ2-6; D not certain. The CDR3 is 16 residues long. V lost 3 bases and J 0 bases, leaving 9 bases between the germline ends. CDR1 MGHDK and CDR2 SYGVNS come from the germline V gene. The CDR3 reads CASSDLGISGANVLTF. In nucleotides, the CDR3 is TGTGCCAGCAGTGATCTGGGTATCTCTGGGGCCAACGTCCTGACTTTC.

This chain connects TRBV9 to TRBJ2-1; 9 nucleotides line up with TRBD1. Germline CDR1 SGDLS, CDR2 YYNGEE. Losses at the gene ends were 4 bases for V and 2 bases for J; bases not matched to a gene: 7. This CDR3 comprises 16 residues. This CDR3 reads CASSFKDRGTYNEQFF. The CDR3 DNA follows: TGTGCCAGCAGCTTCAAAGACAGGGGGACCTACAATGAGCAGTTCTTC.

The chain employs TRBV6-1 and TRBJ1-4, with D maybe TRBD1 (5 bases). Trimming stripped 4 bases from V and 2 bases from J, with 8 bases between. The germline V gene encodes CDR1 MNHNS and CDR2 SASEGT. The length of the CDR3 is 14 residues. CDR3 bases: TGTGCCAGCAGTGTAGGGGCTACTAATGAAAAACTGTTTTTT. It translates to CASSVGATNEKLFF.

This chain joins TRBV2 and TRBJ1-4; weak D call: TRBD1 (6 bases). V lost 3 bases and J lost 5, with 13 bases in between. CDR1 is SNHLY, CDR2 FYNNEI, per germline. The CDR3 is made up of 15 amino acids. The CDR3 loop reads CASSELSGANEKLFF. CDR3 nucleotide sequence: TGTGCCAGCAGTGAGTTGTCGGGGGCGAATGAAAAACTGTTTTTT. Using reference TRBV2 and TRBJ1-4 for the parts outside the CDR3, the full variable domain is EPEVTQTPSHQVTQMGQEVILRCVPISNHLYFYWYRQILGQKVEFLVSFYNNEISEKSEIFDDQFSVERPDGSNFTLKIRSTKLEDSAMYFCASSELSGANEKLFFGSGTQLSVL.

The chain carries TRBV7-9 and TRBJ1-1; D is perhaps TRBD1 (6 bases). V shed 0 bases and J shed 0 bases, with 14 bases lying between them. This CDR3 region has 17 residues. CDR1 is SEHNR, CDR2 FQNEAQ, per germline (reference sequence). The CDR3 DNA reads as TGTGCCAGCAGCTTAGCGGCAGGGGCGAAACTGAACACTGAAGCTTTCTTT. It translates to CASSLAAGAKLNTEAFF.

The chain carries TRBV11-2 and TRBJ2-7; 10 bases fit TRBD2. There are 17 residues in the CDR3. The germline V gene has CDR1 SGHAT and CDR2 FQNNGV. J was trimmed by 6 bases and V by 6 bases; bases with no gene match: 17. The CDR3 protein is CASRPRLSSGRRIEQYF. The DNA of the CDR3 is TGTGCCAGCAGGCCTCGCCTCTCTAGCGGGAGACGGATCGAGCAGTACTTC. Together with reference TRBV11-2 and TRBJ2-7, the CDR3 gives the full variable domain: EAGVAQSPRYKIIEKRQSVAFWCNPISGHATLYWYQQILGQGPKLLIQFQNNGVVDDSQLPKDRFSAERLKGVDSTLKIQPAKLEDSAVYLCASRPRLSSGRRIEQYFGPGTRLTVT.

The chain uses TRBV5-1 and TRBJ1-3, with D possibly matching TRBD1 (5 bases). Trimming pared 4 bases from V and 1 base from J, leaving 9 bases between. Per germline, CDR1 SGHRS and CDR2 YFSETQ. CDR3 length equals 14 residues. CDR3 in amino acids: CASSVDNSGNTIYF. The CDR3 coding sequence is TGCGCCAGCAGCGTGGACAATTCTGGAAACACCATATATTTT.

CDR3: CASSLARAGELFF. In nucleotides, the CDR3 is TGTGCCAGCAGCTTAGCCAGGGCCGGGGAGCTGTTTTTT. The gene calls are TRBV11-1 and TRBJ2-2; TRBD1 is a possible D gene (5 bases). CDR1 is SGHAT and CDR2 is FQDESV in the germline V gene (reference sequence). Between the trimmed V and J ends, which lost 0 bases and 6 bases, there was a span of 5 bases. This CDR3 comprises 13 residues.

The chain couples TRBV5-1 to TRBJ1-1; 7 bases are a match to TRBD1. V was pared by 3 bases and J by 5 bases, with 4 bases of the junction left unmatched. The CDR3 extends over 13 amino acids. Germline-derived CDR1 and CDR2 are SGHRS and YFSETQ. CDR3 coding DNA: TGCGCCAGCAGCTCACAGGGGTTTACTGAAGCTTTCTTT. This gives the protein CASSSQGFTEAFF.

This clone was counted once. The chain has TRBV4-1 and TRBJ2-5, with D unclear. The V end lost 4 bases, the J end lost 1 base, and 4 bases lay between the germline ends. The CDR3 consists of 12 residues. The germline V gene encodes CDR1 MGHRA and CDR2 YSYEKL. The CDR3 loop reads CASSRPQETQYF. In DNA, the CDR3 is TGCGCCAGCAGCCGCCCCCAAGAGACCCAGTACTTC.